A single sample gave rise to the 27 T cell receptor beta chains below, sequenced in a study of regulatory T cells in long-lasting Graves disease. The time point is: persistent/refractory GD, antithyroid drugs over 5 years with positive TRAb. After RNA was extracted from PBMCs, the TCR library was made from it. CDR3-region Arm-PCR and iRepertoire HTBI primers produced the TCR beta libraries. TCRdb fed the multiplex PCR reads into MiXCR, producing one record per CDR3 protein. The table shows some 370,000 distinct CDR3 sequences, with approximately 25% occurring only once. The sample consisted of peripheral blood mononuclear cells (PBMCs), taken when the disease was refractory, from a patient treated with antithyroid drugs. All receptors come from a woman in her forties with Graves disease.

The chain links TRBV6-2 or TRBV6-3 to TRBJ2-7, with 9 positions matching TRBD2. Germline CDR1 MNHEY, CDR2 SVGEGT. The CDR3 runs 13 residues. The V and J ends lost 5 bases and 4 bases, in that order; junction bases with no gene match: 3. CDR3 region: CASSRSGRYEQYF. Written as DNA, the CDR3 is TGTGCCAGCAGTCGTAGCGGGAGATACGAGCAGTACTTC.

The chain couples TRBV7-9 to TRBJ2-1; TRBD2 agrees at 14 bases. V was pared by 5 bases and J by 9 bases, with 9 bases of the junction left unmatched. Germline-derived CDR1 and CDR2 are SEHNR and FQNEAQ (reference sequence). This CDR3 has 16 amino acids. The CDR3 spells CASSKPGLAGVGEQFF. Here the CDR3 DNA reads TGTGCCAGCAGCAAGCCGGGACTAGCGGGAGTGGGTGAGCAGTTCTTC.

This clonotype was seen a handful of times. The chain uses TRBV13 and TRBJ2-4; D possibly matches TRBD1 or TRBD2 (5 bases each). CDR3 length equals 17 residues. Trimming pared 0 bases from V and 0 bases from J, leaving 12 bases between. The germline V gene has CDR1 PRHDT and CDR2 FYEKMQ (reference sequence). CDR3 bases: TGTGCCAGCAGCTTAGGCCTGGCGAGGGGAGCCAAAAACATTCAGTACTTC. It codes for CASSLGLARGAKNIQYF.

The table lists this clonotype with many counts. The rearrangement joins TRBV15 to TRBJ2-5; D is uncertain. This CDR3 is 14 amino acids long. CDR1 LNHNV and CDR2 YYDKDF come from the germline V gene (reference sequence). Trimming left V 0 bases short and J 3 bases short, with 8 bases between. CDR3 nucleotides: TGTGCCACCAGCAGAGATATCAGTGAAGAGACCCAGTACTTC. Translation gives CATSRDISEETQYF. The full variable domain, in which reference TRBV15 and TRBJ2-5 provide the parts outside the CDR3, is DAMVIQNPRYQVTQFGKPVTLSCSQTLNHNVMYWYQQKSSQAPKLLFHYYDKDFNNEADTPDNFQSRRPNTSFCFLDIRSPGLGDTAMYLCATSRDISEETQYFGPGTRLLVL.

This clonotype was counted a few times. The V gene is TRBV28, the J gene TRBJ2-3; 11 nucleotides match TRBD2. V was clipped by 6 bases and J by 1 base; unmatched bases: 6. There are 16 residues in the CDR3. Per the germline V gene, CDR1 is MDHEN and CDR2 is SYDVKM. CDR3 bases: TGTGCCAGCAGACTTGGACTAGCGGGTCGCACAGATACGCAGTATTTT. This translates into CASRLGLAGRTDTQYF.

The table lists this clonotype with many counts. The CDR3 here is CASSSGDRDPNTEAFF. The CDR3 nucleotides are TGTGCCAGCAGCTCGGGGGACAGGGACCCGAACACTGAAGCTTTCTTT. V is TRBV11-2 and J is TRBJ1-1, with 9 bases matching TRBD1. Looked up from germline, CDR1 is SGHAT and CDR2 is FQNNGV. The CDR3 loop spans 16 amino acids. The V and J ends lost 4 bases and 1 base, in that order; junction bases with no gene match: 7.

The chain links TRBV3-1 to TRBJ2-7; D not certain. The CDR3 extends over 15 amino acids. Between the trimmed V and J ends, which lost 0 bases and 3 bases, there was a span of 12 bases. Per the germline V gene, CDR1 is LGHDT and CDR2 is YNNKEL (reference sequence). CDR3 sequence reads: CASSQDPQNHYEQYF. The CDR3 DNA sequence: TGTGCCAGCAGCCAAGATCCCCAGAACCACTACGAGCAGTACTTC.

In this sample, this clonotype turned up many times. The rearrangement joins TRBV29-1 to TRBJ1-1; the D is unclear. V was shortened by 6 bases and J by 0 bases, with 11 bases between the two germline ends. The CDR3 has 13 amino acids. From germline, CDR1 is SQVTM and CDR2 ANQGSEA. This chain's CDR3 is CSVWGGMNTEAFF. The CDR3 bases are TGCAGCGTCTGGGGAGGGATGAACACTGAAGCTTTCTTT.

The table lists this clonotype with many counts. The V gene is TRBV28, the J gene TRBJ2-7, with 8 bases aligning to TRBD1. Trimming took 6 bases from V and 3 from J; bases not matched to a gene: 7. Germline loops: CDR1 MDHEN, CDR2 SYDVKM. The CDR3 is 14 amino acids. CDR3 loop: CASSDRGPNYEQYF. Written as DNA, the CDR3 is TGTGCCAGCAGCGACAGGGGACCCAACTACGAGCAGTACTTC.

This clonotype has a handful of counts. The J gene is TRBJ2-7, the V gene TRBV19; no clear D gene. The CDR3 contains 14 residues. CDR1 and CDR2 (germline): LNHDA, SQIVND (reference sequence). The ends were cut back, 4 bases at V and 1 base at J, with 11 bases in the middle. Here the CDR3 DNA reads TGTGCCAGTAGTACCCTAGATACATCCTACGAGCAGTACTTC. Its translation is CASSTLDTSYEQYF.

This clonotype was recorded many times. This chain links TRBV14 with TRBJ2-5, with 10 nucleotides matching TRBD2. Germline values: CDR1 SGHDN, CDR2 FVKESK. This CDR3 is 15 amino acids long. The V segment lost 1 base and the J segment 4 bases; nucleotides outside the gene matches: 3. Written as DNA, the CDR3 is TGTGCCAGCAGCCAAGTAGCGGGAGGATCAGAGACCCAGTACTTC. Translation: CASSQVAGGSETQYF.

Only a few counts were recorded for this clonotype. The rearrangement links TRBV9 to TRBJ1-6; D is unclear. The length of the CDR3 is 15 residues. The germline V gene has CDR1 SGDLS and CDR2 YYNGEE. V gave up 3 bases and J gave up 7 bases, with 14 bases separating them. CDR3 nucleotide sequence: TGTGCCAGCAGCGCAAGCGGGTGGGGAAATTCACCCCTCCACTTT. Translating it yields CASSASGWGNSPLHF.

This clonotype was seen at least ten times. The DNA for the CDR3 is TGTGCCACCAGCAGAGACGTCTGGGAAAGCGAGCAGTACTTC. Its protein is CATSRDVWESEQYF. The chain recombines TRBV15 with TRBJ2-7; D gene unclear. V shed 0 bases and J shed 6 bases, with 12 bases lying between them. CDR3 length equals 14 residues. Germline CDR1 reads LNHNV; CDR2 reads YYDKDF (reference sequence). Full variable domain (rest looked up from reference TRBV15 and TRBJ2-7): DAMVIQNPRYQVTQFGKPVTLSCSQTLNHNVMYWYQQKSSQAPKLLFHYYDKDFNNEADTPDNFQSRRPNTSFCFLDIRSPGLGDTAMYLCATSRDVWESEQYFGPGTRLTVT.

The table lists this clonotype with many counts. The chain links TRBV28 to TRBJ1-5; the match to TRBD1 covers 7 bases. Germline assignment: CDR1 MDHEN and CDR2 SYDVKM. The CDR3 loop spans 14 amino acids. V was clipped by 5 bases and J by 2 bases; unmatched bases: 3. The CDR3 loop reads CASSNRGGNQPQHF. The CDR3 nucleotides are TGTGCCAGCAGTAACAGGGGAGGCAATCAGCCCCAGCATTTT.

This clonotype appeared once. The chain couples TRBV11-2 to TRBJ2-3; TRBD1 is a possible D gene (5 bases). Per germline, CDR1 SGHAT and CDR2 FQNNGV. V was trimmed by 5 bases and J by 2 bases, leaving 11 bases between them. The CDR3 sequence is 14 residues long. The DNA of the CDR3 is TGTGCCAGCAGCGTCGACAGAGTCACAGATACGCAGTATTTT. Its translation: CASSVDRVTDTQYF.

This clonotype has at least ten counts. V is TRBV7-9 and J is TRBJ2-5; perhaps TRBD2 as D (5 bases). The ends were cut back, 1 base at V and 5 bases at J, with 14 bases in the middle. CDR1 is SEHNR, CDR2 FQNEAQ, per germline (reference sequence). The CDR3 length is 15 residues. CDR3 amino acids: CASSLGSGEKETQYF. The DNA for the CDR3 is TGTGCCAGCAGCTTAGGTTCTGGGGAGAAGGAGACCCAGTACTTC.

The chain links TRBV5-1 to TRBJ1-1, with D unresolved. CDR3 length: 16 amino acids. Trimming took 0 bases from V and 0 from J, leaving 12 bases between them. Germline loops: CDR1 SGHRS, CDR2 YFSETQ. CDR3 sequence reads: CASSLAPGEVNTEAFF. The DNA of the CDR3 is TGCGCCAGCAGCTTGGCCCCCGGGGAAGTGAACACTGAAGCTTTCTTT.

This clonotype appeared a few times. The V call is TRBV11-2, the J call TRBJ2-7, with D tentatively TRBD2 (6 bases). V lost 3 bases and J 7 bases, leaving 10 bases between the germline ends. The CDR3 is 12 amino acids. CDR1 is SGHAT, CDR2 FQNNGV, per germline. The CDR3 spells CASSFIGGEQYF. DNA for the CDR3: TGTGCCAGCAGCTTCATCGGGGGAGAGCAGTACTTC.

In its sample, this clonotype was seen many times. The rearrangement uses TRBV2 and TRBJ2-2; a weak D match, TRBD2 (5 bases). Per germline, CDR1 SNHLY and CDR2 FYNNEI. This CDR3 is 13 amino acids long. V lost 9 bases and J 7 bases, leaving 15 bases between the germline ends. Written as DNA, the CDR3 is TGTGCCAGTCGGACTGGGATGGACGGGGAGCTGTTTTTT. This sequence encodes CASRTGMDGELFF. Looking up the rest from reference TRBV2 and TRBJ2-2 gives the full variable domain: EPEVTQTPSHQVTQMGQEVILRCVPISNHLYFYWYRQILGQKVEFLVSFYNNEISEKSEIFDDQFSVERPDGSNFTLKIRSTKLEDSAMYFCASRTGMDGELFFGEGSRLTVL.

Details on this clonotype: This probably arose from a read error, given a far larger clone one base away. The CDR3 does not end in the conserved phenylalanine or tryptophan, so this is likely a read error. The chain uses TRBV5-6 and TRBJ2-7, with D perhaps matching TRBD2 (5 bases). The CDR3 loop spans 14 amino acids. Germline lookup yields CDR1 SGHDT and CDR2 YYEEEE. Trimming left V 5 bases short and J 1 base short, with 13 bases between. CDR3 in amino acids: CASSSNSGSYEQYL. The DNA for the CDR3 is TGTGCCAGCAGTTCCAACAGCGGTTCCTACGAGCAGTACCTC.

This clonotype was detected many times. The rearrangement joins TRBV2 to TRBJ1-4; TRBD1 might be the D (5 bases). Germline lookup yields CDR1 SNHLY and CDR2 FYNNEI. The CDR3 loop spans 14 amino acids. V was trimmed by 6 bases and J by 7 bases, leaving 15 bases between them. CDR3 DNA sequence: TGTGCCAGCAGGCCAGGGAATACGGGTGAAAAACTGTTTTTT. Residues: CASRPGNTGEKLFF.

This clonotype was seen repeatedly, ten times or more. The chain couples TRBV6-1 to TRBJ2-7; D not resolved. The CDR3 loop spans 12 amino acids. V lost 7 bases and J 0 bases, leaving 7 bases between the germline ends. Germline loops: CDR1 MNHNS, CDR2 SASEGT. The CDR3 DNA follows: TGTGCCAGCACCTCTGGCTCCTACGAGCAGTACTTC. Translated: CASTSGSYEQYF.

J is TRBJ2-4 and V is TRBV3-1; D is undetermined. Germline V gives CDR1 LGHDT, CDR2 YNNKEL (reference sequence). Trimming pared 0 bases from V and 0 bases from J, leaving 6 bases between. The CDR3 covers 15 residues. The CDR3 spells CASSQDTLAKNIQYF. Written as DNA, the CDR3 is TGTGCCAGCAGCCAAGATACCCTAGCCAAAAACATTCAGTACTTC.

This clonotype has at least ten counts. The V and J genes are TRBV7-9 and TRBJ2-5; D not resolved. The CDR3 runs to 16 residues. V lost 1 base and J 4 bases, leaving 16 bases between the germline ends. CDR1 is SEHNR and CDR2 is FQNEAQ in the germline V gene (reference sequence). The DNA of the CDR3 is TGTGCCAGCAGCTTAGGGGCAGGAACCCTCATAGAGACCCAGTACTTC. As protein: CASSLGAGTLIETQYF.

This clonotype showed up just a few times. The rearrangement joins TRBV7-3 to TRBJ1-6, with D unclear. Germline assignment: CDR1 SGHTA and CDR2 FQGTGA. Trimming removed 5 bases at V and 10 bases at J, with 12 bases between. The length of the CDR3 is 13 residues. Written as DNA, the CDR3 is TGTGCCAGCAGCCCCACCGAGAGATCACCCCTCCACTTT. Translating it yields CASSPTERSPLHF.

The CDR3 DNA sequence: TGTGCCAGCATAGACAGGGCAAATCTTCAGTTCTTC. Its translation is CASIDRANLQFF. The gene calls are TRBV2 and TRBJ2-1, with 7 bases that match TRBD1. Germline CDR1 is SNHLY and CDR2 is FYNNEI. The length of the CDR3 is 12 residues. Trimming removed 7 bases from V and 13 bases from J; junction bases left unmatched: 10.

This clonotype was observed a few times. The rearrangement joins TRBV2 to TRBJ2-1, with 11 bases identical to TRBD2. The CDR3 contains 20 residues. The V and J ends lost 6 bases and 1 base, in that order; junction bases with no gene match: 17. The germline V gene encodes CDR1 SNHLY and CDR2 FYNNEI. In nucleotides, the CDR3 is TGTGCCAGCAGCTTGACTAGCGGGATTTTCCCTGCGACATCCTACAATGAGCAGTTCTTC. Translated, it gives CASSLTSGIFPATSYNEQFF.